Listed below are T cell receptor beta chains from one sample, sequenced in a study of beta chain features in type 1 diabetes. TCRdb keeps only in-frame clones here, not all; method: immunoSEQ multiplex PCR. The table has some 160,000 clones, less than 9.5% seen once. Material for sequencing was central memory CD4+ T cells from blood. The receptors derive from a woman aged 18-29 years in good health. The CDR3 runs from the conserved cysteine through the conserved F or W. D genes are given only for firm matches. Part of the rows lack a size; the others show once, few, many or a class for expanded clones.

size	V	D	J	DNA	CDR3
few	TRBV2	TRBD2	TRBJ2-5	TGTGCCAGCAGTGGGAATAGCGGGGAGACCCAGTACTTC	CASSGNSGETQYF
few	TRBV6-5	NA	TRBJ1-1	TGTGCCAGCAGTTACCAACGGGTGAGAGCTTTCTTT	CASSYQRVRAFF
medium-sized	TRBV11-2	TRBD2	TRBJ2-1	TGTGCCAGCAGCTTAGGGACTAGCGGGGGCATCAATGAGCAGTTCTTC	CASSLGTSGGINEQFF
NA	TRBV15	NA	TRBJ1-1	TGTGCCACCAGCAGAGATCAGACTGAAGCTTTCTTT	CATSRDQTEAFF
few	TRBV10-3	NA	TRBJ1-2	TGTGCCATCAGTGAGACAACTAACTATGGCTACACCTTC	CAISETTNYGYTF
NA	TRBV7-9	NA	TRBJ2-6	TGTGCCAGCAGCTTAGAATCTATGGGAGCCCACGTCCTGACTTTC	CASSLESMGAHVLTF
few	TRBV7-9	NA	TRBJ1-1	TGTGCCAGCAGCTTATCCCCGGGGAACACTGAAGCTTTCTTT	CASSLSPGNTEAFF
few	TRBV7-2	TRBD2	TRBJ2-5	TGTGCCAGCAGCTTGGGAGGGAGGGCCAAAGAGACCCAGTACTTC	CASSLGGRAKETQYF
few	TRBV9	TRBD2	TRBJ2-2	TGTGCCAGCAGACCAGCGGGGACCGGGGAGCTGTTTTTT	CASRPAGTGELFF
few	TRBV19	TRBD1	TRBJ1-5	TGTGCCAGTAGAACCAGTCCCGGGACAGGGTTCGGACAGCCCCAGCATTTT	CASRTSPGTGFGQPQHF
NA	TRBV6-1	NA	TRBJ1-5	TGTGCCAGCAGTTGGGGGGGCAATCAGCCCCAGCATTTT	CASSWGGNQPQHF
NA	TRBV2	NA	TRBJ1-5	TGTGCCAGCAGTGGGCAGGTACCCAATCAGCCCCAGCATTTT	CASSGQVPNQPQHF
NA	TRBV4-2	NA	TRBJ2-7	TGTGCCAGCAGCCAAGATCGGCAGGGCTCCTACGAGCAGTACTTC	CASSQDRQGSYEQYF
NA	TRBV5-1	NA	TRBJ2-3	TGCGCCAGCAGCTTGGAGCCAGGGGATACGCAGTATTTT	CASSLEPGDTQYF
many	TRBV11-2	NA	TRBJ2-7	TGTGCCAGCAGCTTAGATCACGGGGGACTCTACGAGCAGTACTTC	CASSLDHGGLYEQYF
few	TRBV5-1	TRBD2	TRBJ2-1	TGCGCCAGCAGCTTGGGGACTAGCGGGATACCTGAGCAGTTCTTC	CASSLGTSGIPEQFF
few	TRBV5-4	TRBD1	TRBJ1-2	TGTGCCAGCAGCCCCGGGACAGGGAGAGACTATGGCTACACCTTC	CASSPGTGRDYGYTF
many	TRBV7-2	NA	TRBJ2-1	TGTGCCAGCAGCTTATGGTTGTCGCCGGGGTCATCCTACAATGAGCAGTTCTTC	CASSLWLSPGSSYNEQFF
NA	TRBV6-1	NA	TRBJ1-5	TGTGCCAGCAACTACGCAGTTGGGAATCAGCCCCAGCATTTT	CASNYAVGNQPQHF
NA	TRBV10-3	TRBD2	TRBJ2-1	TGTGCCATCAGCCGGGGGGGCGGGAATGAGCAGTTCTTC	CAISRGGGNEQFF
few	TRBV30	TRBD2	TRBJ2-5	TGTGCCTGGAGTGGAAGAGGAGCGGGGGGGACAGGTTCTCCAGAGTACTTC	CAWSGRGAGGTGSPEYF
few	TRBV11-1	TRBD1	TRBJ2-7	TGTGCCAGCAGCGGCGGACAGGGTTACTACGAGCAGTACTTC	CASSGGQGYYEQYF
few	TRBV2	TRBD1	TRBJ1-1	TGTGCCAGCAGTCTAGTTACAGGGGGGGCTGAAGCTTTCTTT	CASSLVTGGAEAFF
few	TRBV28	NA	TRBJ1-2	TGTGCCAGCGTATCCACTAGGGGCTACACCTTC	CASVSTRGYTF
few	TRBV4-3	NA	TRBJ2-3	TGCGCCAGCAGCCCCTCCGGACTCCGCACAGATACGCAGTATTTT	CASSPSGLRTDTQYF
few	TRBV29-1	NA	TRBJ1-5	TGCAGCGTTCGGGGGGGGAGCAATCAGCCCCAGCATTTT	CSVRGGSNQPQHF
few	TRBV2	NA	TRBJ1-1	TGTGCCAGCAGGAGCGGTGAAGGCACTGAAGCTTTCTTT	CASRSGEGTEAFF
NA	TRBV4-2	TRBD1	TRBJ2-5	TGTGCCAGCAGCCCCCAGGGGACAGGGAGGTCAGAGACCCAGTACTTC	CASSPQGTGRSETQYF
few	TRBV18	NA	TRBJ2-7	TGTGCCAGCTCACTGCGACAGGACTACGAGCAGTACTTC	CASSLRQDYEQYF
few	TRBV5-1	NA	TRBJ1-1	TGCGCCAGCAGCGCCCAACCGGGACAAGGAGACACTGAAGCTTTCTTT	CASSAQPGQGDTEAFF
NA	TRBV15	TRBD2	TRBJ2-7	TGTGCCACCAGCAGAGAGCTAGCGGGAGTTTTCGAGCAGTACTTC	CATSRELAGVFEQYF